Here is one T cell receptor (beta chain) with its context. These data are taken from a study of human T cells and chemical hapten exposure. Overall study: Sensitization was performed using 2% DPC on an approximately 2 cm by approximately 2 cm upper inner arm skin site. How much TCR each sample yielded varied, mostly because pooled library volumes differed slightly. Upper-back patches of 0.01% DPC were read at 6 days.

Time point given: patch test 1, 2 weeks after DPC sensitization. The treatment was: therapeutic diphenylcyclopropenone sensitization with weekly scalp DPC. TCRdb redid the calling of the RACE reads with MiXCR, one entry per CDR3 protein. The sample shows under 450,000 distinct CDR3 sequences, nearly 5% of them seen only once. Sequences were derived from whole blood, sampled in connection with sensitization to the hapten diphenylcyclopropenone (DPC). The receptor was derived from a woman between 45 and 65 years old with alopecia areata. Some clones in this sample may be carry-over from other donors' samples.

CDR3 nucleotide sequence: TGCAGCGTTGAAGTTTGGACCGGGACAGGGAAGGTCGAGCAGTACTTC. Its translation is CSVEVWTGTGKVEQYF. This chain uses TRBV29-1 with TRBJ2-7; the match to TRBD1 covers 9 bases. The CDR3 runs 16 residues. After removal of 1 base from V and 6 bases from J, the junction contained 13 bases not matched to a gene. Per the germline V gene, CDR1 is SQVTM and CDR2 is ANQGSEA.